The source of this T cell receptor beta chain is a study of T cells in Graves' hyperthyroidism and ophthalmopathy (dated by TCRdb to about 2019). About the full investigation: A discovery cohort of about a hundred patients, roughly 43 with Graves' ophthalmopathy and over 55 with stable Graves' hyperthyroidism, was used to find distinguishing TCR V-J signatures. Prospective prediction of ophthalmopathy was tested in an independent validation cohort of 18 hyperthyroidism patients and some 17 patients who later progressed to ophthalmopathy. The roughly 90 discovery patients were divided at random into training and test sets in a 7:3 ratio. In addition, the study compared T-cell repertoires in thyroid tissue and in blood from five or six Graves' hyperthyroidism patients. Once sampling was done, hyperthyroidism patients were given methimazole at a starting dose of 30 mg daily, whereas ophthalmopathy patients were given high-dose intravenous methylprednisolone. TCR Vbeta CDR3 sequencing of around 130 peripheral blood samples (roughly 41 ophthalmopathy, 75 to 80 hyperthyroidism and about 17 progressor patients) is reported in the paper. Overall results and qualifications from the work: Sample size was not statistically predetermined, and investigators were not blinded to group allocation. A model built on a 13 V-J signature distinguished ophthalmopathy from stable hyperthyroidism, reaching over 85% sensitivity and around 81% specificity in cross-validation and 80%/75% in testing. In validation, the model predicted progression to ophthalmopathy with around 71% sensitivity and 72% to 85% specificity, a median of 6.5 months before onset. Most expanded thyroid clonotypes (frequency above 0.001) were also detected in blood, suggesting blood repertoires may reflect thyroid immune responses.

TCR beta CDR3 regions were amplified from RNA transcripts. For the first round of RT-PCR on the TCR CDR3, the HTBI primer set was used together with the Qiagen OneStep RT-PCR kit. A second multiplex PCR round built the libraries, followed by size selection and purification. Paired-end sequencing of the libraries was performed with 100 bp reads on an Illumina HiSeq2000. Processing in the source paper ran as follows. SOAPnuke was used to process the raw data, throwing out any read that contained adapters or uncalled bases, had a mean Phred below 15, or lacked an exact constant-primer or identifier match. COPE v1.2.5 was used to merge high-quality paired reads, and clonotypes were defined as unique nucleotide sequences. MiTCR v1.1 was used to align clonotypes to the IMGT TRBV, TRBD and TRBJ reference segments. Only V-J combinations with frequency above 0.0001, covering 99.2% of repertoires, were analysed. The TCS score was defined as F50 (clonal expansion) divided by E x V (chaos), with BLOSUM62-based TCRdist calculated between CDR3 peptides within each V-J. Welch's t-statistics and random forest reduced around 550 V-J features to about 13, which were used in a naive Bayes classifier (R e1071). The Morisita-Horn index was used to measure how similar the thyroid and blood repertoires were. In TCRdb, the public reads were trimmed at Q25 with fastp and aligned with MiXCR, with productive beta chains retained. Entries are consolidated by CDR3 protein sequence, retaining the most common genes and DNA. TCRdb assigned the V and J calls; the authors' analysis was not used. Here the sample has 550,000 to 600,000 distinct CDR3 sequences; just over 45% occur a single time. The ten largest clones represent under 20% of the sample.

CDR1 and CDR2 are drawn from the germline V gene: SGHRS, YFSETQ. Trimming leaves V shorter by 4 bases and J shorter by 7 bases, with the junction holding 11 bases beyond the gene matches. From the cysteine up to the phenylalanine, the CDR3 has a length of 14 residues. Here the CDR3 DNA is all that survives: 42 bases in frame from base 1. The study excluded patients with uncontrolled infections, other autoimmune diseases, pregnancy or lactation. Diagnoses were established on the basis of clinical symptoms, serum thyroxine and TRAb, thyroid ultrasound, and orbital computed tomography. Trizol reagent was used to extract total RNA, and RNA quality was then checked on an Agilent 2100 Bioanalyzer. A note on this clonotype: The specificity of this receptor is unknown. No clone much larger than this one lies a single base away; base qualities are absent.

The rearrangement joined TRBV5-1 to TRBJ2-7, and 7 bases in between align with TRBD2. This clonotype was sampled from an adult woman with Graves' disease, either hyperthyroidism or ophthalmopathy (not recorded which). Sequencing input: peripheral blood or thyroid tissue (not recorded which). The CDR3 has the sequence CASSPPGRGREQYF. The bases read TGCGCCAGCAGCCCGCCTGGGAGGGGTAGGGAGCAGTACTTC.